This TCR beta chain was observed in a study of T-cell reconstitution after alpha-beta-depleted transplantation in children. This clonotype was picked up a small number of times. The CDR3 consists of 16 residues. Germline CDR1 reads KGHDR; CDR2 reads SFDVKD. Trimming cost V 1 base and J 1 base, with 12 bases left between them. Using unique molecular identifiers, the investigators prepared the TCRbeta library. MiXCR, applied by TCRdb to the PCR reads, yields one record per CDR3 protein. The sample lists hundreds of thousands of distinct CDR3 sequences, roughly 15% occurring once. Sequenced material: PBMCs from the stem cell graft donor, taken from the stem cell graft. The source of this sequence is a human donor who donated a stem cell graft to a child with acute myeloid leukemia. V usage is TRBV24-1 and J usage is TRBJ2-5; the D gene is possibly TRBD1 (7 bases). The CDR3 here is CATSDFGGGLQETQYF. Here the CDR3 DNA reads TGTGCCACCAGTGATTTTGGAGGGGGCCTCCAAGAGACCCAGTACTTC.